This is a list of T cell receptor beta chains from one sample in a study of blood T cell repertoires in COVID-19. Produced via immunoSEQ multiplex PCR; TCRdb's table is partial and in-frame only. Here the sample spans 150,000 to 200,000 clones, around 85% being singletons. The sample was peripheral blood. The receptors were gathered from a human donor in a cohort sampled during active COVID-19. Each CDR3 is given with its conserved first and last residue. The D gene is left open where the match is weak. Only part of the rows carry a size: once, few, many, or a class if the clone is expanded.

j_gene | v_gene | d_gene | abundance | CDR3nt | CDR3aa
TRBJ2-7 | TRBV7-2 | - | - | TGTGCCAGCAGCTTAGATGGGCTCTCCTACGAGCAGTACTTC | CASSLDGLSYEQYF
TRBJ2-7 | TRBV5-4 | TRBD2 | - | TGTGCCAGCAGCGGGGGGGTTGGGGAGTCCTACGAGCAGTACTTC | CASSGGVGESYEQYF
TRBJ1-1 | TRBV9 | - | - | TGTGCCAGCAGCACACTACAGGGCCATGATAGAGCTTTCTTT | CASSTLQGHDRAFF
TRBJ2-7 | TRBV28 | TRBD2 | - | TGTGCCAGCAGTTTCGCCGGGGGGGCTAACGAGCAGTACTTC | CASSFAGGANEQYF
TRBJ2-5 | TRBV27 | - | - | TGTGCCAGCAGTTTATCAGGGGGACCCCAAGAGACCCAGTACTTC | CASSLSGGPQETQYF
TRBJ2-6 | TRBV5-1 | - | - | TGCGCCAGCAGCTCCTTGTTGGCAGGGTCTGGGGCCAACGTCCTGACTTTC | CASSSLLAGSGANVLTF
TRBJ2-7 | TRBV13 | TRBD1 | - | TGTGCCAGCAGCCCGAGTGGACCCAGGGGGGAGCAGTACTTC | CASSPSGPRGEQYF
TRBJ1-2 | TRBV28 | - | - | TGTGCCAGCAGTCCAGGACCAGGGGTCTATGGCTACACCTTC | CASSPGPGVYGYTF
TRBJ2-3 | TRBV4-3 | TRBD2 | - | TGCGCCAGCAGCCAAGCTAGCGGGGGCGGAACGCAGTATTTT | CASSQASGGGTQYF
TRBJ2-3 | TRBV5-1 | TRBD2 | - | TGCGCCAGCAGCTTCTCCGGGACTACCCACACAGATACGCAGTATTTT | CASSFSGTTHTDTQYF
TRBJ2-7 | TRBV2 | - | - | TGTGCCATTTGGGGGGAAGGGAACGAAGAGCAGTACTTC | CAIWGEGNEEQYF
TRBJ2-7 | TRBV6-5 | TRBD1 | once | TGTGCCACCGCGACAGGGTACGAGCAGTACTTC | CATATGYEQYF
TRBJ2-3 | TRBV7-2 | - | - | TGTGCCAGCAGCTTATCCCCGGGGAGAGGCACAGATACGCAGTATTTT | CASSLSPGRGTDTQYF
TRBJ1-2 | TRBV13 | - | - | TGTGCCAGCAGCTTAGGCGGGGGACCTTATGGCTACACCTTC | CASSLGGGPYGYTF
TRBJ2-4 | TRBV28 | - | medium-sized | TGTGCCAGCAGTCACGGACAGCTAGCCAAAAACATTCAGTACTTC | CASSHGQLAKNIQYF
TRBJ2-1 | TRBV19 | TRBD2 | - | TGTGCCAGTAGTATGGTTAGCGGGAGAGTTGGTGAGCAGTTCTTC | CASSMVSGRVGEQFF
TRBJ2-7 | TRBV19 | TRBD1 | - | TGTGCCAGTAGCCCGGCAGTCGGGACAGCCTACGAGCAGTACTTC | CASSPAVGTAYEQYF
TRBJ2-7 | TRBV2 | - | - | TGTGCCAGCAGCATGGACAGAAGCTCCTACGAGCAGTACTTC | CASSMDRSSYEQYF
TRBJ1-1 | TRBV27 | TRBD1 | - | TGTGCCAGCAGTCCCTGGACAGGGATGAACACTGAAGCTTTCTTT | CASSPWTGMNTEAFF
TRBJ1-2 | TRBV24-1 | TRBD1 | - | TGTGCCACCAGTGACACGGACAGGGGGCAGGTTGGCTACACCTTC | CATSDTDRGQVGYTF
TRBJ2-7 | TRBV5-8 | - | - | TGTGCCAGCAGCTTTTTTCCGTCAGGTTTGAGGGCCGGGACTTGGGAGCAGTACTTC | CASSFFPSGLRAGTWEQYF
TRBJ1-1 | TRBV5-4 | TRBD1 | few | TGTGCCAGCAGCTTGCAGAAGGGGGCATCTGGCACTGAAGCTTTCTTT | CASSLQKGASGTEAFF
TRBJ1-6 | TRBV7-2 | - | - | TGTGCCAGCAGCTTCACGAGGGCTACTAATTCACCCCTCCACTTT | CASSFTRATNSPLHF
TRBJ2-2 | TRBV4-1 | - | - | TGCGCCAGCAGCTGGGCCACCGGGGAGCTGTTTTTT | CASSWATGELFF
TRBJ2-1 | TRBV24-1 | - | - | TGTGCCACCAGCCCTAGGGGATACAATGAGCAGTTCTTC | CATSPRGYNEQFF
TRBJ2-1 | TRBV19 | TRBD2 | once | TGTGCCAGCCAATCCGGGACTAGCCCCTACAATGAGCAGTTCTTC | CASQSGTSPYNEQFF
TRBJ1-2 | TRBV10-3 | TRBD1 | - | TGTGCCATCCGCATCCCGGGACAGGCTAACTATGGCTACACCTTC | CAIRIPGQANYGYTF
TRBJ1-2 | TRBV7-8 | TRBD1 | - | TGTGCCAGCAGCTCTGTCCATCAGGGGGGTTATGGCTACACCTTC | CASSSVHQGGYGYTF
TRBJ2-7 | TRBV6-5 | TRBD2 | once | TGTGCCAGCAGTTACTCGAAAGCGGGGGACCCCTACGAGCAGTACTTC | CASSYSKAGDPYEQYF
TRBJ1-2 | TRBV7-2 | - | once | TGTGCCAGCAGCTTTCAGGGCAGCCTGGCTGGTGGCTACACCTTC | CASSFQGSLAGGYTF
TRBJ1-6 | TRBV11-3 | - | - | TGTGCCAGCAGCCCCACACAGGCGTCTAATTCACCCCTCCACTTT | CASSPTQASNSPLHF
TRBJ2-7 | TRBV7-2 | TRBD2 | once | TGTGCCAGCAGCCGGCTAGCGGAAGGCTACGAGCAGTACTTC | CASSRLAEGYEQYF
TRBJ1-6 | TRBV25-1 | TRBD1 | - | TGTGCCAGCAGTGACTTTTGGACAGGCCTTAATTCACCCCTCCACTTT | CASSDFWTGLNSPLHF
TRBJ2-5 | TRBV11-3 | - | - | TGTGCCAGCAGCTTAGGGGGCCAGGGCCAAGAGACCCAGTACTTC | CASSLGGQGQETQYF
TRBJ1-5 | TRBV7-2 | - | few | TGTGCCAGCAGCTTTACGGTCCATAGCAATCAGCCCCAGCATTTT | CASSFTVHSNQPQHF
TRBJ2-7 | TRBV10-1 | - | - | TGCGCCAGCAGTGAGTCCCCTGTCGGGTACTCCTACGAGCAGTACTTC | CASSESPVGYSYEQYF
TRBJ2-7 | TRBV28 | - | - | TGTGCCAGCAGACACTCCCTACTTTACAGGACGAACTACGAGCAGTACTTC | CASRHSLLYRTNYEQYF
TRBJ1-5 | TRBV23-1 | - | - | TGCGCCAGCAGTCTCAATCGAGGGCCCGGGAGCAATCAGCCCCAGCATTTT | CASSLNRGPGSNQPQHF
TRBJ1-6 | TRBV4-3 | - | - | TGCGCCAGCAGCCAAGAACCAGGGAATTCACCCCTCCACTTT | CASSQEPGNSPLHF
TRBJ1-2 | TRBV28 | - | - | TGTGCCAGCCGTGTCGAGGGATTGAACTATGGCTACACCTTC | CASRVEGLNYGYTF
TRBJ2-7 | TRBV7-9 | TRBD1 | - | TGTGCCAGCAGCCCGGGACAGGGTATCTTGTACGAGCAGTACTTC | CASSPGQGILYEQYF
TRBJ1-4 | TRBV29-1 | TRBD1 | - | TGCACCTTCTCCGACAGGGGGCAGAGGGAAAAACTGTTTTTT | CTFSDRGQREKLFF
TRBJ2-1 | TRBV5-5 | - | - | TGTGCCAGCACCCCAAACGGGTTGGGAGGCCCCTACAATGAGCAGTTCTTC | CASTPNGLGGPYNEQFF
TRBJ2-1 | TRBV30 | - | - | TGTGCCTCCGGGTTAGCTGAGCAGTTCTTC | CASGLAEQFF
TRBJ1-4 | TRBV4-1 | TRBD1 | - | TGCGCCAGCAGCCAAGAGGACAGGAAAGGTGAAAAACTGTTTTTT | CASSQEDRKGEKLFF
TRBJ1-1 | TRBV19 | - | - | TGTGCCAGTAGGAGACGAGAGACAGGTCACCCCTGGAACACTGAAGCTTTCTTT | CASRRRETGHPWNTEAFF
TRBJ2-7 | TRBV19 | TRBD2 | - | TGTGCCAGTAGTAGACGGGGGGGAACCTACGAGCAGTACTTC | CASSRRGGTYEQYF
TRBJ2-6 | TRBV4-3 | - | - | TGCGCCAGCAGCCCCGGGGTCCCTGGGGCCAACGTCCTGACTTTC | CASSPGVPGANVLTF
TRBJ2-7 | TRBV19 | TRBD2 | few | TGTGCCAGTAGGGGCGGGACTAGCGGAACCTACGAGCAGTACTTC | CASRGGTSGTYEQYF
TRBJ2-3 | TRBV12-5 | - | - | TGTGCTAGTGGGGACTTTTTGGATACGCAGTATTTT | CASGDFLDTQYF
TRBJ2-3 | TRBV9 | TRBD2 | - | TGTGCCAGCAGCGTAGATCCAGCGGGAGGAAAGTTAGATACGCAGTATTTT | CASSVDPAGGKLDTQYF
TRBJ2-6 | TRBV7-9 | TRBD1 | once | TGTGCCAGCAGCTACCGGACAGGGGGTATTTCTGGGGCCAACGTCCTGACTTTC | CASSYRTGGISGANVLTF
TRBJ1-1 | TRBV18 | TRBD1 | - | TGTGCCAGCTCACCAGGACAGGGGAACACTGAAGCTTTCTTT | CASSPGQGNTEAFF
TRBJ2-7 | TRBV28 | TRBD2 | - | TGTGCCAGCAGTTTAGGGACTAGCGGGACCAAGACCTACGAGCAGTACTTC | CASSLGTSGTKTYEQYF
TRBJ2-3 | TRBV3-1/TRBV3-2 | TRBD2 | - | TGTGCCAGCAGCCCGGGGCCGGGGACTAGCGTAAGGTCAGATACGCAGTATTTT | CASSPGPGTSVRSDTQYF
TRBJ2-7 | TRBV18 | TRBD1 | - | TGTGCCAGCGCCCCGACAGGGCGCTCCTACGAGCAGTACTTC | CASAPTGRSYEQYF
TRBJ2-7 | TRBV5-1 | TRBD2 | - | TGCGCCAGCAGGGTGGGGGGGGAGTCGTTTGGCGAGCAGTACTTC | CASRVGGESFGEQYF
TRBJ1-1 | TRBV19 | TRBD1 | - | TGTGCCAGTAGTCTGCTGGGACAGATCAACACTGAAGCTTTCTTT | CASSLLGQINTEAFF
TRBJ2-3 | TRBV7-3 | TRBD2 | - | TGTGCCAGCAGCTTACACGGGGGGAGCACAGATACGCAGTATTTT | CASSLHGGSTDTQYF